These T cell receptor beta chains were read from a single sample in a study of T cell responses to AZD1222 COVID-19 vaccine. Using immunoSEQ multiplex PCR, the repertoire was profiled, and TCRdb retains in-frame clones only, with some absent. The sample holds around 180,000 clones, roughly 92% seen once. Material: peripheral blood, obtained on day 0 of AZD1222 vaccination. The receptors here all came from an adult in good health. The CDR3 runs from the conserved cysteine through the conserved F or W. The D gene is left open where the match is weak. Size is stated for part of the rows, as once, few or many counts, or as a class when the clone is expanded.

V,size,D,J,CDR3,DNA
TRBV28,-,-,TRBJ1-2,CASSITGSGYTF,TGTGCCAGCAGTATAACAGGGTCTGGCTACACCTTC
TRBV11-2,once,-,TRBJ1-1,CASSVAVRGTEAFF,TGTGCCAGCAGCGTCGCCGTTCGCGGCACTGAAGCTTTCTTT
TRBV7-2,once,-,TRBJ1-2,CASIPDPQAYGYTF,TGTGCCAGCATACCCGACCCCCAGGCATATGGCTACACCTTC
TRBV6-5,-,-,TRBJ2-5,CASKAGGTAKETQYF,TGTGCCAGCAAGGCCGGAGGGACAGCAAAAGAGACCCAGTACTTC
TRBV7-8,-,-,TRBJ1-1,CASSLARGPENTEAFF,TGTGCCAGCAGCTTAGCGCGAGGTCCGGAGAACACTGAAGCTTTCTTT
TRBV5-4,-,-,TRBJ1-6,CASSLGQINSPLHF,TGTGCCAGCAGCTTAGGACAGATTAATTCACCCCTCCACTTT
TRBV2,-,TRBD1,TRBJ1-2,CASSETRGARGYTF,TGTGCCAGCAGTGAGACCAGGGGGGCTCGTGGCTACACCTTC
TRBV7-9,-,TRBD1,TRBJ2-1,CASSFDRASYNEQFF,TGTGCCAGCAGCTTTGACAGGGCTTCCTACAATGAGCAGTTCTTC
TRBV14,-,-,TRBJ1-2,CASSQDHGLYGYTF,TGTGCCAGCAGCCAAGATCATGGACTCTATGGCTACACCTTC
TRBV12-3/TRBV12-4,-,TRBD1,TRBJ1-6,CASSGQGNSPLHF,TGTGCCAGCAGCGGACAGGGTAATTCACCCCTCCACTTT
TRBV7-2,-,-,TRBJ2-1,CASSPGAGYNEQFF,TGTGCCAGCAGCCCGGGTGCTGGGTACAATGAGCAGTTCTTC
TRBV5-4,-,-,TRBJ1-2,CASSLSEFYGYTF,TGTGCCAGCAGCTTGTCAGAGTTCTATGGCTACACCTTC
TRBV2,-,-,TRBJ1-5,CASSTSHQPQHF,TGTGCCAGCAGTACCTCCCATCAGCCCCAGCATTTT
TRBV2,-,TRBD1,TRBJ1-1,CASSDRGGEAFF,TGTGCCAGCAGCGACAGGGGAGGAGAAGCTTTCTTT
TRBV28,-,-,TRBJ1-2,CASRSLRVWGGNGYTF,TGTGCCAGCCGTTCGCTTCGAGTCTGGGGGGGAAATGGCTACACCTTC
TRBV13,-,TRBD1,TRBJ1-6,CASSSDRGNSPLHF,TGTGCCAGCAGCTCAGACAGGGGAAATTCACCCCTCCACTTT
TRBV7-9,-,-,TRBJ1-1,CALGAGPEAFF,TGTGCCTTGGGGGCAGGGCCTGAAGCTTTCTTT
TRBV30,-,-,TRBJ2-5,CAWSQGQGKETQYF,TGTGCCTGGAGTCAAGGGCAGGGAAAAGAGACCCAGTACTTC
TRBV7-9,-,TRBD1,TRBJ1-1,CASSLKGAGTEAFF,TGTGCCAGCAGCTTGAAGGGGGCTGGGACTGAAGCTTTCTTT
TRBV27,-,-,TRBJ2-2,CASSLGASTGELFF,TGTGCCAGCAGTTTGGGAGCTAGCACCGGGGAGCTGTTTTTT
TRBV10-3,-,-,TRBJ1-4,CAITRAPGEKLFF,TGTGCCATCACCCGGGCCCCAGGTGAAAAACTGTTTTTT